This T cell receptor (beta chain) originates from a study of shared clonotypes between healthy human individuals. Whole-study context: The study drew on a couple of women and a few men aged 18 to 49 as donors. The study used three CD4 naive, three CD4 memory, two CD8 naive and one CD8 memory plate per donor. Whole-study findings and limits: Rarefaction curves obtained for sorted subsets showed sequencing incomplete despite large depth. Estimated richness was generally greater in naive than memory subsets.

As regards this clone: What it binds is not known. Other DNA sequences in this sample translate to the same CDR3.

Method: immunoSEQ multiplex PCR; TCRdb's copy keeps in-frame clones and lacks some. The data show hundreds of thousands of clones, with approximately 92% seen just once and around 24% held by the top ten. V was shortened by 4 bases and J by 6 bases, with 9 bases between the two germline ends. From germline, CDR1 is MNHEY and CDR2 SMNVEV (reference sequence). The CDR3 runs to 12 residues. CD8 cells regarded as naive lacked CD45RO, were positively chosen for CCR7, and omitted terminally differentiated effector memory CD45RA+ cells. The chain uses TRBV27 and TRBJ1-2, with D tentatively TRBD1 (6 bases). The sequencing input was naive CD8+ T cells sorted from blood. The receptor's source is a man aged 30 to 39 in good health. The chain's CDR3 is CASSSYRDGYTF. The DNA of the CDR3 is TGTGCCAGCAGTTCATACAGGGATGGCTACACCTTC.